One and the same sample provided the 11 T cell receptor beta chains below, sequenced in a study of cytomegalovirus exposure and HLA in healthy donors. 60 Vbeta and 13 Jbeta primers were used in PCR. The method was immunoSEQ multiplex PCR; TCRdb's version includes in-frame clones alone and lacks a portion of them. The data show about 160,000 clones, approximately 79% seen once. Specimen: PBMCs. Source of these receptors: a man aged 40-50 years in good health and CMV-seropositive.

The table lists this clone with a few counts. The J gene is TRBJ2-5, the V gene TRBV29-1; the D gene is possibly TRBD2 (5 bases). Germline V gene lookup returns CDR1 SQVTM and CDR2 ANQGSEA. V lost 6 bases and J 9 bases, leaving 17 bases between the germline ends. CDR3 length: 12 amino acids. The chain's CDR3 is CSVPTAPGAQYF. The CDR3 DNA reads TGCAGCGTCCCGACTGCTCCCGGGGCCCAGTACTTC.

This sequence joins TRBV10-3 and TRBJ2-3; 8 nucleotides agree with TRBD2. The CDR3 has 14 amino acids. V shed 3 bases, J shed 4 bases, and the junction held 3 bases outside the gene matches. Germline lookup yields CDR1 ENHRY and CDR2 SYGVKD. The CDR3 region has the DNA TGTGCCATCAGTGACGGGGGGGCCGCAGATACGCAGTATTTT. Protein sequence: CAISDGGAADTQYF.

This clone occurred many times. This chain uses TRBV1 with TRBJ2-7; the table names TRBD2, a call not compared with the DNA. TRBV1 is a pseudogene. CDR3 length: 16 amino acids. CDR3 DNA: TGCACCAGCAGCCAAGACCTAGCGCCAAATGCCCCGGAGCAGTACTTC. This gives the protein CTSSQDLAPNAPEQYF.

This chain connects TRBV7-2 to TRBJ2-1, with 8 bases lining up with TRBD2. The germline V gene encodes CDR1 SGHTA and CDR2 FQGNSA. The CDR3 is 14 residues long. V lost 5 bases to trimming and J lost 4 bases; unmatched junction nucleotides: 4. CDR3 DNA sequence: TGTGCCAGCAGCCCCGGGGGGGGTTACAATGAGCAGTTCTTC. Amino acid sequence: CASSPGGGYNEQFF.

J is TRBJ2-1 and V is TRBV4-1; 7 nucleotides align to TRBD1. From germline, CDR1 is MGHRA and CDR2 YSYEKL. The CDR3 is made up of 17 amino acids. After removal of 1 base from V and 3 bases from J, the junction contained 9 bases not matched to a gene. In nucleotides, the CDR3 is TGCGCCAGCAGCCAAGGGGCAGGGGGTGGATACTACAATGAGCAGTTCTTC. It codes for CASSQGAGGGYYNEQFF.

In this sample, this clone turned up a few times. V is TRBV15 and J is TRBJ2-1, with TRBD2 matching over 10 bases. Germline trimming cut 0 bases from V and 4 bases from J; bases unmatched to any gene: 12. The length of the CDR3 is 19 residues. Germline CDR1 and CDR2: LNHNV and YYDKDF (reference sequence). CDR3 in amino acids: CATSRDEVAGGQPYNEQFF. CDR3 nucleotide sequence: TGTGCCACCAGCAGAGATGAAGTAGCGGGGGGCCAACCTTACAATGAGCAGTTCTTC.

This sequence joins TRBV7-2 and TRBJ1-5; D is possibly TRBD1 (5 bases). The V gene lost 0 bases and the J gene lost 3 bases, with 12 bases spanning the gap. This CDR3 comprises 16 residues. Germline V gives CDR1 SGHTA, CDR2 FQGNSA. The CDR3 sequence is CASSLAWAGPNQPQHF. For the CDR3, the DNA is TGTGCCAGCAGCTTAGCTTGGGCAGGGCCCAATCAGCCCCAGCATTTT.

The chain is built from TRBV7-9 and TRBJ1-2; 7 nucleotides line up with TRBD1. The CDR3 has 13 residues. CDR1 and CDR2 (germline): SEHNR, FQNEAQ (reference sequence). V was clipped by 5 bases and J by 3 bases; unmatched bases: 3. The CDR3 region has the DNA TGTGCCAGCAGCCGCGGGACAGACTATGGCTACACCTTC. Translating gives CASSRGTDYGYTF. The whole variable domain, remainder taken from reference TRBV7-9 and TRBJ1-2, is DTGVSQNPRHKITKRGQNVTFRCDPISEHNRLYWYRQTLGQGPEFLTYFQNEAQLEKSRLLSDRFSAERPKGSFSTLEIQRTEQGDSAMYLCASSRGTDYGYTFGSGTRLTVV.

This sequence joins TRBV18 and TRBJ1-6; D not resolved. Per germline, CDR1 KGHSH and CDR2 LQKENI. V was trimmed by 7 bases and J by 6 bases, leaving 13 bases between them. This CDR3 region has 14 residues. Written as DNA, the CDR3 is TGTGCCAGCTTAGACGGACTGGGTAATTCACCCCTCCACTTT. This encodes CASLDGLGNSPLHF.

The rearrangement joins TRBV21-1 to TRBJ1-1; the table names TRBD1, a call not compared with the DNA. TRBV21-1 is a pseudogene locus. The CDR3 runs 15 residues. The CDR3 DNA follows: TGTGCCAGCAGCATGCCTGAGGGGGTAGGGACTGAAGCTTTCTTT. Translating it yields CASSMPEGVGTEAFF.

V usage is TRBV7-2 and J usage is TRBJ1-3; TRBD1 is a possible D gene (5 bases). V shed 5 bases and J shed 0 bases, with 11 bases lying between them. The CDR3 covers 15 residues. CDR1 and CDR2 (germline): SGHTA, FQGNSA. CDR3 protein: CASSLPGSSGNTIYF. CDR3 in DNA: TGTGCCAGCAGCCTCCCAGGGTCCTCTGGAAACACCATATATTTT.